This passage covers 27 T cell receptor beta chains from one sample sequenced in a study of cytomegalovirus exposure and HLA in healthy donors. PCR employed 60 Vbeta and 13 Jbeta primers. The assay was immunoSEQ multiplex PCR, and TCRdb's table has in-frame clones only and misses some. The sample includes roughly 120,000 clones, 67% of them seen just once. Input material: PBMCs. These receptors were taken from a man aged 18 to 29 in good health and CMV-seropositive.

V is TRBV11-2 and J is TRBJ1-6; perhaps TRBD1 as D (6 bases). This CDR3 is built from 17 residues. The V and J ends lost 7 bases and 0 bases respectively, with 16 bases between them. Germline V gene sequence: CDR1 SGHAT, CDR2 FQNNGV. The CDR3 region has the DNA TGTGCCAGCACCGAGAAACAGGGAAGCTCCTATAATTCACCCCTCCACTTT. It encodes CASTEKQGSSYNSPLHF.

CDR3 sequence (DNA): TGTGCCAGCAGTTACTCGAATCGGGGAAGGAACAATGAGCAGTTCTTC. It codes for CASSYSNRGRNNEQFF. V gene TRBV6-5 combines with J gene TRBJ2-1; D is perhaps TRBD2 (5 bases). The germline gives CDR1 MNHEY, CDR2 SVGAGI. The CDR3 loop spans 16 amino acids. Trimming pared 0 bases from V and 5 bases from J, leaving 14 bases between.

The chain carries TRBV30 and TRBJ2-1, with TRBD1 as a possible D gene (5 bases). The CDR3 contains 17 residues. The V end lost 0 bases, the J end lost 6 bases, and 21 bases lay between the germline ends. Germline loops: CDR1 GTSNPN, CDR2 SVGIG (reference sequence). The CDR3 bases are TGTGCCTGGAGTGTATGGAGTCGACAGTTAACACGCAATGAGCAGTTCTTC. It is translated as CAWSVWSRQLTRNEQFF. Combining the CDR3 with reference TRBV30 and TRBJ2-1 gives the whole variable domain SQTIHQWPATLVQPVGSPLSLECTVEGTSNPNLYWYRQAAGRGLQLLFYSVGIGQISSEVPQNLSASRPQDRQFILSSKKLLLSDSGFYLCAWSVWSRQLTRNEQFFGPGTRLTVL.

This clone was observed a single time. The V gene is TRBV5-1, the J gene TRBJ2-5, with 8 bases lining up with TRBD2. The J segment lost 6 bases and the V segment lost 1 base, leaving 14 bases of the junction unmatched. Germline V gives CDR1 SGHRS, CDR2 YFSETQ. This CDR3 has 17 amino acids. The CDR3 loop is CASSLLTGGPRLQTQYF. The CDR3 region has the DNA TGCGCCAGCAGCTTGCTGACGGGGGGGCCGAGGTTACAGACCCAGTACTTC.

This clone was counted only a few times. The gene calls are TRBV6-4 and TRBJ2-3, with TRBD2 matching over 7 bases. The CDR3 totals 15 residues. The germline V gene encodes CDR1 MRHNA and CDR2 SNTAGT. V gave up 1 base and J gave up 1 base; unmatched junction bases: 2. CDR3: CASSDYAGGTDTQYF. For the CDR3, the DNA is TGTGCCAGCAGTGACTATGCGGGGGGCACAGATACGCAGTATTTT.

V gene TRBV7-2 combines with J gene TRBJ2-1, with 8 bases aligning to TRBD2. The junction had 3 bases not matched to a gene; V was cut back by 2 bases and J by 0 bases. The germline V gene has CDR1 SGHTA and CDR2 FQGNSA. This CDR3 contains 16 residues. The CDR3 DNA reads as TGTGCCAGCAGCTTACAACGGGGGGGCTCCTACAATGAGCAGTTCTTC. Its protein is CASSLQRGGSYNEQFF.

The rearrangement uses TRBV5-1 and TRBJ2-1; D possibly corresponds to TRBD2 (5 bases). CDR1 SGHRS and CDR2 YFSETQ come from the germline V gene. Trimming took off 5 bases at V and 0 bases at J, with 9 bases between the two ends. CDR3 length equals 14 residues. CDR3 protein: CASRLGSSYNEQFF. The CDR3 coding sequence is TGCGCCAGCAGACTGGGGAGCTCCTACAATGAGCAGTTCTTC. Combining the CDR3 with reference TRBV5-1 and TRBJ2-1 gives the whole variable domain KAGVTQTPRYLIKTRGQQVTLSCSPISGHRSVSWYQQTPGQGLQFLFEYFSETQRNKGNFPGRFSGRQFSNSRSEMNVSTLELGDSALYLCASRLGSSYNEQFFGPGTRLTVL.

The chain joins TRBV7-2 to TRBJ2-1; TRBD2 aligns across 11 bases. Germline loops: CDR1 SGHTA, CDR2 FQGNSA. V dropped 6 bases and J dropped 5; count of bases not matched to a gene: 6. This CDR3 is built from 15 residues. The CDR3 DNA follows: TGTGCCAGCAGTTTTCTAGCGGGGGGACACAATGAGCAGTTCTTC. It yields the protein CASSFLAGGHNEQFF.

The chain combines TRBV2 with TRBJ2-6; the D gene is possibly TRBD2 (5 bases). Germline V CDR1 and CDR2: SNHLY, FYNNEI. Trimming cost V 5 bases and J 0 bases, with 11 bases left between them. There are 16 residues in the CDR3. The CDR3 here is CASSLQRASGANVLTF. The CDR3, as DNA: TGTGCCAGCAGTTTACAGAGGGCCTCTGGGGCCAACGTCCTGACTTTC. Full variable domain (rest looked up from reference TRBV2 and TRBJ2-6): EPEVTQTPSHQVTQMGQEVILRCVPISNHLYFYWYRQILGQKVEFLVSFYNNEISEKSEIFDDQFSVERPDGSNFTLKIRSTKLEDSAMYFCASSLQRASGANVLTFGAGSRLTVL.

This clone was picked up one time. This chain connects TRBV29-1 to TRBJ2-1; D perhaps matches TRBD2 (7 bases). V was trimmed by 4 bases and J by 6 bases, leaving 13 bases between them. CDR1 is SQVTM and CDR2 is ANQGSEA in the germline V gene. There are 13 residues in the CDR3. The CDR3 DNA is TGCAGCGTTGTGAGGGGGGGGATCAATGAGCAGTTCTTC. It specifies CSVVRGGINEQFF.

This clone was seen once. This rearrangement joins TRBV7-9 to TRBJ2-7; D may be TRBD2 (6 bases). Germline V lookup: CDR1 SEHNR, CDR2 FQNEAQ (reference sequence). The CDR3 runs 13 residues. The V end lost 6 bases, the J end lost 3 bases, and 12 bases lay between the germline ends. The CDR3 spells CASSPGTGYEQYF. The CDR3 DNA follows: TGTGCCAGCAGTCCTGGGACTGGCTACGAGCAGTACTTC.

The chain combines TRBV2 with TRBJ1-2; possible D gene TRBD1, 5 bases. Trimming stripped 7 bases from V and 7 bases from J, with 25 bases between. CDR1 and CDR2 (germline): SNHLY, FYNNEI. The CDR3 is 16 amino acids. DNA of the CDR3: TGTGCCAGCAAGAGCGGGATGGGACCGACCGGGGGTGGCTACACCTTC. This gives the protein CASKSGMGPTGGGYTF.

This clone was observed a few times. The chain uses TRBV5-1 and TRBJ2-2, with a possible D match to TRBD1 (6 bases). Germline lookup yields CDR1 SGHRS and CDR2 YFSETQ. CDR3 length: 15 amino acids. Trimming took off 0 bases at V and 9 bases at J, with 15 bases between the two ends. CDR3 residues: CASSLGTAVTRELFF. CDR3 bases: TGCGCCAGCAGCTTGGGGACAGCCGTGACTAGGGAGCTGTTTTTT.

The chain employs TRBV7-9 and TRBJ2-3; maybe TRBD2 (7 bases). Germline V gives CDR1 SEHNR, CDR2 FQNEAQ (reference sequence). The V end was cut by 5 bases, the J end by 4 bases, with 19 bases between. This CDR3 has 16 amino acids. The CDR3 sequence: CASSRDWGGASDTQYF. CDR3 nucleotide sequence: TGTGCCAGCAGCCGGGACTGGGGGGGGGCCTCAGATACGCAGTATTTT.

In this sample, this clone turned up a few times. This chain links TRBV2 with TRBJ1-4; D not certain. V lost 6 bases and J 2 bases, leaving 10 bases between the germline ends. In germline, CDR1 is SNHLY, CDR2 FYNNEI. CDR3 size: 14 residues. The CDR3 loop reads CASRPSRTNEKLFF. CDR3 bases: TGTGCCAGCAGACCGAGTCGGACTAATGAAAAACTGTTTTTT.

This clone appeared a few times. The chain has TRBV9 and TRBJ2-7, with TRBD1 matching over 9 bases. J was trimmed by 6 bases and V by 4 bases; bases with no gene match: 5. In germline, CDR1 is SGDLS, CDR2 YYNGEE. The CDR3 has 13 amino acids. CDR3 DNA: TGTGCCAGCAGCCGGGACAGGGTCGGCGAGCAGTACTTC. It codes for CASSRDRVGEQYF. The variable domain in full, with the rest retrieved from reference TRBV9 and TRBJ2-7, is DSGVTQTPKHLITATGQRVTLRCSPRSGDLSVYWYQQSLDQGLQFLIQYYNGEERAKGNILERFSAQQFPDLHSELNLSSLELGDSALYFCASSRDRVGEQYFGPGTRLTVT.

The chain combines TRBV18 with TRBJ2-5; 7 nucleotides agree with TRBD1. V trimming: 3 bases; J trimming: 2 bases; junction bases outside the gene matches: 3. The CDR3 extends over 14 amino acids. CDR1 and CDR2 (germline): KGHSH, LQKENI. CDR3 DNA: TGTGCCAGCTCACCCCAGGGACAGCAAGAGACCCAGTACTTC. This encodes CASSPQGQQETQYF.

This rearrangement joins TRBV29-1 to TRBJ1-1, with a tentative D call TRBD1 (6 bases). The CDR3 sequence is 15 residues long. Germline CDR1 and CDR2: SQVTM and ANQGSEA. V lost 2 bases, J lost 1 base, and 14 bases lay in between. The DNA of the CDR3 is TGCAGCGTTGAACCCAGACAGGTCCAGAACACTGAAGCTTTCTTT. Its protein is CSVEPRQVQNTEAFF.

The rearrangement joins TRBV4-1 to TRBJ2-2, with 8 bases aligning to TRBD2. This CDR3 region has 16 residues. Per the germline V gene, CDR1 is MGHRA and CDR2 is YSYEKL. The V segment lost 4 bases and the J segment 2 bases; nucleotides outside the gene matches: 6. This CDR3 is CASSRSGGPNTGELFF. CDR3 bases: TGCGCCAGCAGCCGGAGCGGGGGCCCTAACACCGGGGAGCTGTTTTTT.

This clone occurred a few times. V gene TRBV7-9 combines with J gene TRBJ2-7; D is unclear. Trimming shortened V by 5 bases and J by 6 bases, and 11 bases separated the two germline ends. Germline loops: CDR1 SEHNR, CDR2 FQNEAQ (reference sequence). The CDR3 extends over 12 amino acids. CDR3 sequence (DNA): TGTGCCAGCAGCCTCGGGTGGCGCGAGCAGTACGTC. Translating gives CASSLGWREQYV.

The J gene is TRBJ1-1, the V gene TRBV7-9, with D uncertain. Per germline, CDR1 SEHNR and CDR2 FQNEAQ (reference sequence). CDR3 length equals 14 residues. V was cut by 1 base and J by 0 bases, with 6 bases left in between. CDR3 in amino acids: CASSLVSLNTEAFF. In DNA, the CDR3 is TGTGCCAGCAGCTTAGTATCTCTGAACACTGAAGCTTTCTTT.

This clone has a single count. V and J are TRBV6-1 and TRBJ1-1; D is possibly TRBD1 (6 bases). Looked up from germline, CDR1 is MNHNS and CDR2 is SASEGT. The length of the CDR3 is 12 residues. Trimming removed 4 bases at V and 7 bases at J, with 10 bases between. Here the CDR3 reads CASSAGTCEAFF. The DNA for the CDR3 is TGTGCCAGCAGTGCAGGGACATGTGAAGCTTTCTTT.

The chain employs TRBV18 and TRBJ2-1; 9 bases agree with TRBD1. V lost 6 bases and J lost 6; bases outside the gene matches: 12. The germline V gene encodes CDR1 KGHSH and CDR2 LQKENI. The CDR3 has 16 amino acids. CDR3 sequence (DNA): TGTGCCAGCTCCCGAAGACAGGGGGACGAGAGCAATGAGCAGTTCTTC. Translated: CASSRRQGDESNEQFF. Full variable domain (rest looked up from reference TRBV18 and TRBJ2-1): NAGVMQNPRHLVRRRGQEARLRCSPMKGHSHVYWYRQLPEEGLKFMVYLQKENIIDESGMPKERFSAEFPKEGPSILRIQQVVRGDSAAYFCASSRRQGDESNEQFFGPGTRLTVL.

This chain uses TRBV28 with TRBJ2-5, with D uncertain. Germline values: CDR1 MDHEN, CDR2 SYDVKM. The CDR3 runs to 16 residues. Trimming pared 1 base from V and 2 bases from J, leaving 14 bases between. CDR3: CASSLSGAGSQETQYF. The CDR3 coding sequence is TGTGCCAGCAGTTTATCGGGTGCTGGATCGCAAGAGACCCAGTACTTC.

This clone was counted between two and nine times. This chain connects TRBV4-1 to TRBJ2-7; maybe TRBD1 (5 bases). V was trimmed by 3 bases and J by 2 bases, leaving 20 bases between them. Germline CDR1 reads MGHRA; CDR2 reads YSYEKL. The CDR3 has 17 residues. In DNA, the CDR3 is TGCGCCAGCAGCCACCCTCCCCTGAGGACACAACCCTACGAGCAGTACTTC. The encoded protein is CASSHPPLRTQPYEQYF.

There are a few counts of this clone. The chain links TRBV7-9 to TRBJ2-6, with TRBD1 matching 9 bases. CDR1 is SEHNR, CDR2 FQNEAQ, per germline (reference sequence). V gave up 5 bases and J gave up 2 bases; unmatched junction bases: 1. CDR3 size: 15 residues. The CDR3 nucleotides are TGTGCCAGCAGCAGGGACAGGGCTGGGGCCAACGTCCTGACTTTC. It specifies CASSRDRAGANVLTF.

Here the CDR3 DNA reads TGCGCCAGCCGGCCCTGTGGGCCCTCGAGAGATACGCAGTATTTT. It is translated as CASRPCGPSRDTQYF. The chain joins TRBV5-1 to TRBJ2-3; D uncertain. There are 15 residues in the CDR3. The ends were cut back, 7 bases at V and 5 bases at J, with 20 bases in the middle. In germline, CDR1 is SGHRS, CDR2 YFSETQ. The full variable domain, with the rest looked up from reference TRBV5-1 and TRBJ2-3, is KAGVTQTPRYLIKTRGQQVTLSCSPISGHRSVSWYQQTPGQGLQFLFEYFSETQRNKGNFPGRFSGRQFSNSRSEMNVSTLELGDSALYLCASRPCGPSRDTQYFGPGTRLTVL.